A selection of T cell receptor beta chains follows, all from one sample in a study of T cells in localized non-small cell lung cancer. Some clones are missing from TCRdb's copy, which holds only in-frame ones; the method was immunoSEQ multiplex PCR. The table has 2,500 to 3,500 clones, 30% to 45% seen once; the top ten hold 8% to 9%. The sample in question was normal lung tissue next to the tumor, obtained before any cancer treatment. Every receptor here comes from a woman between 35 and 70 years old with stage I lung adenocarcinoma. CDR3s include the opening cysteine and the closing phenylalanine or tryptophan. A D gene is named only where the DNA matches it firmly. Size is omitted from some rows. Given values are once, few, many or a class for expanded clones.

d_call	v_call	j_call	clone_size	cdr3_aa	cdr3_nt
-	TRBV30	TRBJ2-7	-	CAWSVVSGTYEQYF	TGTGCCTGGAGTGTAGTCTCAGGGACCTACGAGCAGTACTTC
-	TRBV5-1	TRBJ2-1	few	CASSGQSLLNNEQFF	TGCGCCAGCAGCGGACAGTCTCTCCTTAACAATGAGCAGTTCTTC
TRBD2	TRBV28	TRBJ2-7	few	CASRSGSIHEQYF	TGTGCCAGCAGGAGCGGGAGTATTCACGAGCAGTACTTC
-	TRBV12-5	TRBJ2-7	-	CASGLGDREQYF	TGTGCTAGTGGTTTGGGGGATCGGGAGCAGTACTTC
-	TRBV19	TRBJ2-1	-	CASSNREGRISEQFF	TGTGCCAGTTCCAATCGCGAGGGCCGTATCAGTGAGCAGTTCTTC
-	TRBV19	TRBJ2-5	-	CASSTTAGALETQYF	TGTGCCAGTAGTACCACAGCCGGGGCCCTAGAGACCCAGTACTTC
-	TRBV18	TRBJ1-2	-	CASSPLQGGGYTF	TGTGCCAGTTCACCGTTACAGGGTGGAGGCTACACCTTC
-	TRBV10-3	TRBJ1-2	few	CAISESGGYYKGGYTF	TGTGCCATCAGTGAGTCCGGCGGGTATTACAAAGGTGGCTACACCTTC
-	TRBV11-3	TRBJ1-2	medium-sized	CASSLLPDSPLGYGYTF	TGTGCCAGCAGCTTATTACCCGACAGCCCCCTTGGCTATGGCTACACCTTC
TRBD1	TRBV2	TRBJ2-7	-	CASSGDRGLGGEQYF	TGTGCCAGCAGCGGAGACAGGGGGCTCGGGGGCGAGCAGTACTTC
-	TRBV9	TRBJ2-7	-	CASSREREGEQYF	TGTGCCAGCAGCCGGGAAAGAGAGGGGGAGCAGTACTTC
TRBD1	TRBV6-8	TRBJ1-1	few	CATAQGVNTEAFF	TGTGCCACTGCACAGGGGGTGAACACTGAAGCTTTCTTT
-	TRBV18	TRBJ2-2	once	CASSARRRDTGELFF	TGTGCCAGCTCTGCCCGTAGGAGGGACACCGGGGAGCTGTTTTTT
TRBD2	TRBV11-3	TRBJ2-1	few	CASSRISGSAYNEQFF	TGTGCCAGCAGCCGCATCAGCGGGAGCGCCTACAATGAGCAGTTCTTC
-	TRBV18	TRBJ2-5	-	CASSRLTSTETQYF	TGTGCCAGCTCACGTTTGACTAGTACGGAGACCCAGTACTTC
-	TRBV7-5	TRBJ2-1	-	CASSQSRRDSEQFF	TGTGCCAGCAGCCAATCCCGTCGGGACTCTGAGCAGTTCTTC
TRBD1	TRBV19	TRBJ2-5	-	CASTGGVFETQYF	TGTGCCAGTACAGGGGGCGTTTTTGAGACCCAGTACTTC
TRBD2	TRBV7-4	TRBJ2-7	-	CASSPDFPGLAHEQYF	TGTGCCAGCAGCCCCGACTTCCCGGGACTAGCTCACGAGCAGTACTTC
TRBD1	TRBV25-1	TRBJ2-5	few	CASSAHRTGPQSQETQYF	TGTGCCAGCTCTGCCCACCGGACAGGGCCCCAATCTCAAGAGACCCAGTACTTC
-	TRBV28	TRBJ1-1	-	CASTVPSGPGKAFF	TGTGCCAGCACTGTCCCCTCGGGTCCGGGAAAAGCTTTCTTT
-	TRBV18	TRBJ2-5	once	CASSPEVETQYF	TGTGCCAGCTCACCGGAGGTGGAGACCCAGTACTTC
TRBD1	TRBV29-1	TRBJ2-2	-	CSTRTGLNTGELFF	TGCAGCACCCGGACAGGGCTCAACACCGGGGAGCTGTTTTTT
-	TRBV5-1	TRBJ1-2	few	CASSLVSRGSDYGYTF	TGCGCCAGCAGCTTGGTGAGTAGGGGAAGCGACTATGGCTACACCTTC
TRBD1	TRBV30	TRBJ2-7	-	CAWSPAGTGNEQYF	TGTGCCTGGAGTCCCGCCGGGACAGGGAACGAGCAGTACTTC
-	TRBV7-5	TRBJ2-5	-	CASSLVGGAETQYF	TGTGCCAGCAGCCTCGTTGGGGGGGCTGAGACCCAGTACTTC
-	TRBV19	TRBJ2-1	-	CASSMTSFSNEQFF	TGTGCCAGTAGTATGACTAGTTTCTCCAATGAGCAGTTCTTC
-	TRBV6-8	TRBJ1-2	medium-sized	CASSPRNYGYTF	TGTGCCAGCAGCCCTCGTAACTATGGCTACACCTTC
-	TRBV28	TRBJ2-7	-	CASSLVESYEQYF	TGTGCCAGCAGTTTAGTGGAATCCTACGAGCAGTACTTC